This TCR beta chain was found in a study of identifying expanded T cells in peripheral blood. Study-wide results and limits: Variance in clone template counts between approximately 2-week samples significantly increased with total template count across all healthy donors.

Collection occurred without any documented infections or immune events in donors. Clones were sequenced by immunoSEQ multiplex PCR, and TCRdb holds only the in-frame ones, with some missing. The table has about 90,000 clones, approximately 86% seen once. A remark on this clone: Antigen unknown.

Trimming removed 6 bases from V and 5 bases from J; junction bases left unmatched: 4. Germline CDR1 LGHNA, CDR2 YSLEER. This CDR3 region has 13 residues. This sequence originates from a person aged 18-69 years in good health. The sample comprised blood. This chain joins TRBV4-3 and TRBJ2-1; 7 bases agree with TRBD2. CDR3 sequence (DNA): TGCGCCAGCAGTCCCCGGGGGGACAATGAGCAGTTCTTC. It specifies CASSPRGDNEQFF.